The table lists the clone carrying this T cell receptor (beta chain) with a few counts. The antigen is not known. The germline V gene has CDR1 KGHSH and CDR2 LQKENI. CDR3 length equals 14 residues. V lost 3 bases, J lost 5 bases, and 4 bases stayed unmatched. This entry is derived from a study of T cells in Graves' hyperthyroidism and ophthalmopathy. Study-level points and caveats: Among thyroid clonotypes expanded above 0.001, most also appeared in blood. The authors' 13 V-J model separated ophthalmopathy from stable hyperthyroidism.

Graves' hyperthyroidism qualified as stable when ophthalmopathy did not progress within 18 months. Using about 10 ml of fresh peripheral blood, PBMCs were prepared. There were TCR beta CDR3 regions amplified from RNA transcripts. In the first-round RT-PCR of the TCR CDR3, the HTBI primer set was used. TCRdb re-called the multiplex PCR reads with MiXCR, one entry per CDR3 protein. Counted here are around 400,000 distinct CDR3 sequences, roughly 25% occurring once; the ten biggest clones make up around 67%. This clonotype originated in a man aged 45-65 years with Graves' hyperthyroidism. This chain uses TRBV18 with TRBJ2-5, with 9 positions matching TRBD1. Material for sequencing was blood. The CDR3 region is CASSPNRGRETQYF. DNA for the CDR3: TGTGCCAGCTCACCGAACAGGGGGCGGGAGACCCAGTACTTC.